These 6 T cell receptor beta chains were sequenced from one sample in a study of cytomegalovirus exposure and HLA in healthy donors. In the PCR, 60 Vbeta and 13 Jbeta primers were used. Some clones are missing from TCRdb's copy, which holds only in-frame ones; the method was immunoSEQ multiplex PCR. In the table there are some 160,000 clones, around 80% of which are singletons. Sequencing was performed on PBMCs. The source of these receptors is a boy aged 2-9 years in good health and CMV-seronegative.

This clone has more than one count but fewer than ten. V and J are TRBV5-1 and TRBJ2-5; 13 nucleotides align to TRBD2. The CDR3 extends over 16 amino acids. The V gene's germline CDR1 is SGHRS and CDR2 YFSETQ. After removal of 4 bases from V and 0 bases from J, the junction contained 3 bases not matched to a gene. The CDR3 here is CASSGGLAGDQETQYF. The CDR3 nucleotides are TGCGCCAGCAGCGGAGGACTAGCGGGGGACCAAGAGACCCAGTACTTC.

The chain combines TRBV6-1 with TRBJ2-2; D possibly corresponds to TRBD2 (5 bases). V was pared by 6 bases and J by 0 bases, with 8 bases between. The CDR3 length is 14 residues. Germline loops: CDR1 MNHNS, CDR2 SASEGT. The CDR3 DNA reads as TGTGCCAGCAGGAGGGCCCCGAACACCGGGGAGCTGTTTTTT. Its translation is CASRRAPNTGELFF.

The chain employs TRBV21-1 and TRBJ2-3; the table's D gene call, TRBD1, was not cross checked with the DNA. TRBV21-1 is assigned pseudogene status. The CDR3 covers 14 residues. As DNA, the CDR3 is TGTGCCAGCATGAGAGACAGGGGCCCAGATACGCAGTATTTT. This translates into CASMRDRGPDTQYF.

The V and J genes are TRBV27 and TRBJ1-1, with D possibly matching TRBD1 (6 bases). Germline V gene sequence: CDR1 MNHEY, CDR2 SMNVEV (reference sequence). V lost 5 bases to trimming and J lost 4 bases, with 14 bases between them. The CDR3 sequence is 14 residues long. The CDR3 is CASSHTGPVTEAFF. In nucleotides, the CDR3 is TGTGCCAGCAGTCATACAGGGCCCGTCACTGAAGCTTTCTTT.

This chain joins TRBV6-6 and TRBJ1-5; possible D gene TRBD1, 5 bases. The CDR3 extends over 13 amino acids. Germline V lookup: CDR1 MNHNY, CDR2 SVGAGI (reference sequence). Trimming removed 7 bases at V and 0 bases at J, with 7 bases between. The CDR3 protein is CASNQGSNQPQHF. In DNA, the CDR3 is TGTGCCAGCAACCAGGGTAGCAATCAGCCCCAGCATTTT.

V gene TRBV5-6 combines with J gene TRBJ1-1; 8 bases agree with TRBD1. Trimming at V came to 2 bases and at J to 5 bases, leaving 2 bases not matched to a gene. The CDR3 extends over 13 amino acids. The germline V gene encodes CDR1 SGHDT and CDR2 YYEEEE. Here the CDR3 reads CASSLTGGTEAFF. In DNA, the CDR3 is TGTGCCAGCAGCTTAACAGGGGGGACTGAAGCTTTCTTT.